The clone carrying this TCR beta chain was counted between two and nine times. With 60 Vbeta and 13 Jbeta primers, the PCR was carried out. Sequencing used immunoSEQ multiplex PCR; TCRdb keeps in-frame clones, though not all of them. The sample consists of around 200,000 clones, 82% of them appearing once. Germline CDR1 reads SEHNR; CDR2 reads FQNEAQ (reference sequence). The CDR3 is 14 amino acids. Trimming took off 5 bases at V and 5 bases at J, with 13 bases between the two ends. The record originates from a study of cytomegalovirus exposure and HLA in healthy donors. The receptor was isolated from a man in his forties in good health and CMV-seropositive. The V gene is TRBV7-9, the J gene TRBJ1-5; possibly TRBD1 for D (5 bases). The specimen was PBMCs. As DNA, the CDR3 is TGTGCCAGCAGCCCAAGGACATCAGATCAGCCCCAGCATTTT. Residues: CASSPRTSDQPQHF.